These T cell receptor beta chains were read from a single sample in a study of metastatic and nonmetastatic thyroid tumors. Via MiXCR, TCRdb re-called the PCR reads. The sample has 25,000 to 40,000 clones, 7% to 9% seen once. Sequencing was carried out using blood. The receptor source for this set is a female donor with papillary thyroid cancer or a benign thyroid nodule (not recorded which). Some clones in this sample may be carry-over from other donors' samples. Each CDR3 is given with its conserved first and last residue. A D gene is named only where the DNA matches it firmly. Some rows have no size entry. The others give once, few or many, or a class for an expanded clone.

CDR3	DNA	size	V	J	D
CASSLQGIYGYTF	TGTGCCAGCAGCCTACAGGGTATCTATGGCTACACCTTC	many	TRBV5-8	TRBJ1-2	NA
CATSSQFSGNTIYF	TGTGCCACCAGCAGTCAGTTCTCTGGAAACACCATATATTTT	many	TRBV15	TRBJ1-3	NA
CASASGTSGELFF	TGTGCCAGCGCCTCGGGGACCTCCGGGGAGCTGTTTTTT	many	TRBV28	TRBJ2-2	NA
CASSRVSSEQYF	TGTGCCAGCAGTAGGGTCAGCAGCGAGCAGTACTTC	many	TRBV2	TRBJ2-7	NA
CASSFRDFSGRAFF	TGCGCCAGCAGCTTCCGGGACTTTTCCGGGAGAGCTTTCTTT	many	TRBV5-1	TRBJ1-1	NA
CASSLWEGMNTEAFF	TGTGCCAGCAGCTTATGGGAAGGAATGAACACTGAAGCTTTCTTT	large	TRBV7-8	TRBJ1-1	NA
CAWGLAGIQYF	TGTGCCTGGGGACTAGCGGGGATCCAGTACTTC	many	TRBV30	TRBJ2-7	TRBD2
CSARRASGTGTQYF	TGCAGTGCCCGGCGGGCTAGCGGGACAGGGACCCAGTACTTC	many	TRBV20-1	TRBJ2-5	NA
CASSPQTGPNTEAFF	TGTGCCAGCAGCCCCCAGACAGGACCGAACACTGAAGCTTTCTTT	many	TRBV7-8	TRBJ1-1	NA
CSAEGRGSGTGTGYTF	TGCAGTGCCGAGGGGCGCGGTTCCGGGACAGGGACTGGCTACACCTTC	many	TRBV20-1	TRBJ1-2	TRBD1
CSAGTGSHEQFF	TGCAGTGCTGGGACAGGGAGCCATGAGCAGTTCTTC	many	TRBV20-1	TRBJ2-1	TRBD1
CASSLVDSGDPEAFF	TGCGCCAGCAGCTTGGTGGACTCAGGGGACCCTGAAGCTTTCTTT	NA	TRBV5-1	TRBJ1-1	NA
CASSPLGMAKGNSGNTIYF	TGTGCCAGCTCACCACTGGGGATGGCGAAGGGTAACTCTGGAAACACCATATATTTT	many	TRBV18	TRBJ1-3	NA
CASTSTGREFETQYF	TGTGCCAGTACCTCTACGGGGCGGGAGTTTGAGACCCAGTACTTC	many	TRBV19	TRBJ2-5	TRBD2
CASSLEFGTGHQPQHF	TGTGCCAGCAGCTTAGAATTCGGGACAGGGCATCAGCCCCAGCATTTT	many	TRBV7-8	TRBJ1-5	TRBD1
CASSGDRASYNEQFF	TGTGCCAGCAGTGGAGACAGGGCCTCCTACAATGAGCAGTTCTTC	many	TRBV2	TRBJ2-1	TRBD1
CASSRGSGLTTDTQYF	TGCGCCAGCAGCCGTGGTAGCGGCCTTACCACAGATACGCAGTATTTT	many	TRBV4-1	TRBJ2-3	NA
CARQGANTGELFF	TGTGCCAGACAGGGGGCTAACACCGGGGAGCTGTTTTTT	many	TRBV2	TRBJ2-2	TRBD1
CSARDPSDRGASGYTF	TGCAGTGCTAGAGATCCTTCGGACAGGGGGGCGAGTGGCTACACCTTC	many	TRBV20-1	TRBJ1-2	TRBD1
CASSFRGGNQPQHF	TGTGCCAGCAGCTTTCGTGGCGGCAATCAGCCCCAGCATTTT	many	TRBV7-2	TRBJ1-5	NA
CASDRGLGNEQFF	TGTGCCAGCGACAGGGGGCTAGGGAATGAGCAGTTCTTC	many	TRBV28	TRBJ2-1	TRBD1
CASSSTSGGILWNEQFF	TGTGCCAGCAGTTCGACTAGCGGGGGGATTCTGTGGAATGAGCAGTTCTTC	medium-sized	TRBV6-5	TRBJ2-1	TRBD2
CATSETGPGSYNEQFF	TGTGCCACCAGTGAGACGGGACCCGGTTCCTACAATGAGCAGTTCTTC	many	TRBV24-1	TRBJ2-1	NA
CASSPDQGNGKLFF	TGTGCCAGCAGCCCGGACCAGGGAAACGGAAAACTGTTTTTC	few	TRBV6-1	TRBJ1-4	NA
CASSFQDRETQYF	TGTGCCAGCAGCTTCCAGGACAGGGAGACCCAGTACTTC	NA	TRBV7-9	TRBJ2-5	TRBD1
CASRAAAGSTYEQYF	TGTGCCAGCAGGGCGGCTGCAGGGTCCACCTACGAGCAGTACTTC	many	TRBV5-5	TRBJ2-7	NA
CAISERQGATDTQYF	TGTGCCATCAGTGAACGTCAGGGGGCAACAGATACGCAGTATTTT	many	TRBV10-3	TRBJ2-3	TRBD1
CASGRGTTFGNEQFF	TGTGCTAGTGGTCGCGGGACTACCTTTGGCAATGAGCAGTTCTTC	many	TRBV12-5	TRBJ2-1	TRBD2
CASSLQGKGGEQFF	TGTGCCAGCAGTTTACAGGGAAAAGGAGGGGAGCAGTTCTTC	medium-sized	TRBV12-3/TRBV12-4	TRBJ2-1	NA
CASSFTGTSYEQYF	TGTGCCAGCAGCTTCACCGGGACATCCTACGAGCAGTACTTC	many	TRBV13	TRBJ2-7	NA
CSVYRGGEKLFF	TGCAGTGTTTACAGGGGTGGTGAAAAACTGTTTTTT	many	TRBV20-1	TRBJ1-4	TRBD1
CASSPQGLAGVYTGELFF	TGTGCCAGCAGCCCCCAGGGACTAGCGGGGGTATACACCGGGGAGCTGTTTTTT	many	TRBV11-2	TRBJ2-2	TRBD2
CASRQPIGTGVFPNYGYTF	TGTGCCAGCAGGCAACCAATAGGGACAGGGGTATTCCCTAACTATGGCTACACCTTC	many	TRBV6-5	TRBJ1-2	TRBD1
CASSQDRWGASSSYEQYF	TGTGCCAGCAGCCAAGATAGGTGGGGGGCCTCCAGCTCCTACGAGCAGTACTTC	many	TRBV14	TRBJ2-7	NA
CASSQGLILSGNTIYF	TGTGCCAGCAGCCAGGGGCTGATACTTTCTGGAAACACCATATATTTT	NA	TRBV3-1	TRBJ1-3	NA
CASSSRTSGDLDTQYF	TGTGCCAGCAGCTCCAGGACTAGCGGGGACCTAGATACGCAGTATTTT	many	TRBV7-7	TRBJ2-3	TRBD2
CSAVPGSSNTGELFF	TGCAGCGCCGTCCCGGGCAGTTCGAACACCGGGGAGCTGTTTTTT	many	TRBV29-1	TRBJ2-2	NA
CATSRVADLYEQYF	TGTGCCACCAGCAGAGTGGCAGATTTATACGAGCAGTACTTC	many	TRBV15	TRBJ2-7	NA
CASNLAETGYTGELFF	TGTGCCAGCAACTTGGCCGAGACAGGATACACCGGGGAGCTGTTTTTT	NA	TRBV5-6	TRBJ2-2	NA
CASSQSGVRTNTEAFF	TGTGCCAGCAGCCAATCCGGGGTCAGGACGAACACTGAAGCTTTCTTT	many	TRBV3-1	TRBJ1-1	NA
CASSHTDTQYF	TGTGCCAGCAGCCACACAGATACGCAGTATTTT	many	TRBV2	TRBJ2-3	NA
CASSNAGTTNTGELFF	TGTGCCAGCAGTAACGCCGGGACTACGAACACCGGGGAGCTGTTTTTT	many	TRBV2	TRBJ2-2	TRBD2
CASSFSTQVASESYEQYF	TGTGCAAGCAGTTTTTCTACCCAAGTCGCTAGCGAGTCCTACGAGCAGTACTTC	few	TRBV6-6	TRBJ2-7	NA
CASSLDVGTAYTEAFF	TGTGCCAGCAGCTTGGATGTTGGGACAGCGTACACTGAAGCTTTCTTT	many	TRBV5-6	TRBJ1-1	TRBD1
CASSFYRNYGYTF	TGTGCCAGCAGCTTTTACAGGAACTATGGCTACACCTTC	large	TRBV5-6	TRBJ1-2	NA
CASIPGADRVYEQYF	TGTGCCAGCATCCCGGGGGCGGACCGGGTCTACGAGCAGTACTTC	many	TRBV5-5	TRBJ2-7	NA
CASSEPGQTYEQYF	TGCGCCAGCAGCGAACCCGGACAGACCTACGAGCAGTACTTC	NA	TRBV4-1	TRBJ2-7	NA
CASRGTGRSTGQLFF	TGTGCTAGCAGAGGAACAGGCAGGTCCACCGGGCAGCTGTTTTTT	few	TRBV6-1	TRBJ2-2	NA
CASSGDRVEQYF	TGTGCCAGCAGCGGGGACAGGGTCGAACAGTACTTC	many	TRBV7-8	TRBJ2-7	TRBD1
CASIPGQGNEKLFF	TGTGCCAGCATTCCGGGACAGGGCAATGAAAAACTGTTTTTT	many	TRBV2	TRBJ1-4	TRBD1
CATSDLRFVDLTF	TGTGCCACCAGTGATTTGCGCTTTGTGGACCTGACTTTC	many	TRBV24-1	TRBJ2-6	NA
CASSEASGTGGIGYTF	TGTGCCAGTAGTGAAGCTTCGGGGACAGGGGGCATTGGCTACACCTTC	few	TRBV6-1	TRBJ1-2	TRBD1
CASSSARAGEQYF	TGTGCCAGCAGCTCCGCCAGGGCGGGCGAGCAGTACTTC	many	TRBV7-8	TRBJ2-7	NA